These 10 T cell receptor beta chains were all obtained from the same sample, sequenced in a study of blood T cells in healthy people across ages. Using a J-beta primer mix together with a sample-barcoded 5' primer, a second PCR was run for roughly 7 to 11 cycles. TCRdb used MiXCR to reprocess the 5' RACE reads, holding one entry per CDR3 protein. The sample lists 1.5 million to 2 million distinct CDR3 sequences, around half occurring once. Sequencing used blood. These receptors came from a woman between 35 and 50 years old in good health.

The V and J genes are TRBV12-3 or TRBV12-4 and TRBJ2-3; perhaps D is TRBD1 or TRBD2 (6 bases each). The V end lost 3 bases, the J end lost 0 bases, and 16 bases lay between the germline ends. The CDR3 sequence is 17 residues long. CDR3 residues: CASSFYLGGQSTDTQYF. DNA of the CDR3: TGTGCCAGCAGTTTCTACCTCGGGGGCCAGAGCACAGATACGCAGTATTTT.

This sequence joins TRBV2 and TRBJ1-2; D call uncertain. V gave up 6 bases and J gave up 3 bases, with 14 bases separating them. The germline CDR1 and CDR2 sequences are SNHLY and FYNNEI. The CDR3 is 14 amino acids. The DNA of the CDR3 is TGTGCCAGCAGAGATAGGACTCGAGACTATGGCTACACCTTC. As protein: CASRDRTRDYGYTF.

V and J are TRBV6-5 and TRBJ2-3; 9 bases fit TRBD2. Germline CDR1 is MNHEY and CDR2 is SVGAGI. The V segment lost 0 bases and the J segment 5 bases; nucleotides outside the gene matches: 3. This CDR3 has 15 amino acids. The CDR3: CASSYSSGGRDTQYF. The CDR3 DNA sequence: TGTGCCAGCAGTTACTCGAGCGGGGGGAGAGATACGCAGTATTTT.

The rearrangement uses TRBV6-5 and TRBJ2-3; maybe TRBD2 (5 bases). V was trimmed by 4 bases and J by 6 bases, leaving 11 bases between them. Germline V CDR1 and CDR2: MNHEY, SVGAGI. The length of the CDR3 is 13 residues. The CDR3 protein is CASSFDAGDTQYF. The CDR3 DNA reads TGTGCCAGCAGTTTCGACGCGGGTGATACGCAGTATTTT.

The gene calls are TRBV11-2 and TRBJ2-1; D not resolved. The CDR3 totals 14 residues. The V end lost 3 bases, the J end lost 10 bases, and 16 bases lay between the germline ends. Germline CDR1 reads SGHAT; CDR2 reads FQNNGV. The CDR3 protein is CASSFGIASYEQFF. The CDR3 DNA follows: TGTGCCAGCAGCTTTGGGATTGCATCCTACGAGCAGTTCTTC.

The rearrangement links TRBV7-2 to TRBJ2-5; tentative D call: TRBD2 (6 bases). From germline, CDR1 is SGHTA and CDR2 FQGNSA. The V end lost 2 bases, the J end lost 7 bases, and 17 bases lay between the germline ends. This CDR3 region has 15 residues. The CDR3 reads CASSLRSSAEGTQYF. CDR3 sequence (DNA): TGTGCCAGCAGCTTACGCTCTAGCGCCGAGGGGACCCAGTACTTC.

The gene calls are TRBV7-2 and TRBJ1-6, with TRBD1 matching 9 bases. The CDR3 contains 16 residues. Germline assignment: CDR1 SGHTA and CDR2 FQGNSA. V was pared by 6 bases and J by 9 bases, with 12 bases of the junction left unmatched. This CDR3 reads CASSPTTGGLRSPLHF. CDR3 nucleotides: TGTGCCAGCAGTCCAACGACAGGGGGTCTACGTTCACCCCTCCACTTT.

V and J are TRBV28 and TRBJ2-7; weak D call: TRBD2 (7 bases). The CDR3 length is 12 residues. Germline-derived CDR1 and CDR2 are MDHEN and SYDVKM. The ends were cut back, 8 bases at V and 2 bases at J, with 10 bases in the middle. The CDR3 region has the DNA TGTGCCAGCGGGGGGGCCGCCTACGAGCAGTACTTC. This gives the protein CASGGAAYEQYF. The full variable domain, in which reference TRBV28 and TRBJ2-7 provide the parts outside the CDR3, is DVKVTQSSRYLVKRTGEKVFLECVQDMDHENMFWYRQDPGLGLRLIYFSYDVKMKEKGDIPEGYSVSREKKERFSLILESASTNQTSMYLCASGGAAYEQYFGPGTRLTVT.

The chain links TRBV10-3 to TRBJ1-5, with D tentatively TRBD1 (5 bases). Between the trimmed V and J ends, which lost 4 bases and 2 bases, there was a span of 12 bases. Germline CDR1 and CDR2: ENHRY and SYGVKD. CDR3 size: 15 residues. This chain's CDR3 is CAISGGTHGNQPQHF. In DNA, the CDR3 is TGTGCCATCAGTGGCGGGACCCATGGCAATCAGCCCCAGCATTTT.

This clonotype was seen once. V gene TRBV12-3 or TRBV12-4 combines with J gene TRBJ2-5, with no clear D. Trimming stripped 5 bases from V and 11 bases from J, with 21 bases between. This CDR3 comprises 14 residues. This chain's CDR3 is CASSPFRVRNEQYF. CDR3 sequence (DNA): TGTGCCAGCAGTCCCTTCCGGGTTCGCAATGAGCAGTACTTC.